These 21 T cell receptor beta chains came from one sample sequenced in a study of Tregs in tolerant kidney transplant recipients. Generated by immunoSEQ multiplex PCR, the TCRdb table keeps only in-frame clones and is missing some. The table counts 45,000 to 55,000 clones; 0.85% lies in the top ten. Specimen: CD4+ T cells from blood, collected before the transplant. The receptor set was obtained from a human donor who received a combined kidney and bone marrow transplant.

Regarding this clone: Read sequence stops 3 residues before the CDR3 end, and the germline J gene provides the missing end. The genes are TRBV14 and TRBJ2-3; 7 bases fit TRBD1. The CDR3 runs to 14 residues. The germline gives CDR1 SGHDN, CDR2 FVKESK. With 4 bases clipped from V and 4 bases from J, the junction kept 5 bases outside the gene matches. The CDR3 loop reads CASSPTTGADTQYF. CDR3 DNA, as far as it was read: TGTGCCAGCAGCCCAACAACAGGGGCAGATACG.

On this clone: The observed sequence ends 3 residues before the CDR3 terminus, with the missing tail filled in from the germline J gene. The J gene is TRBJ1-1, the V gene TRBV29-1, with 7 bases identical to TRBD1. Germline V lookup: CDR1 SQVTM, CDR2 ANQGSEA. CDR3 length: 13 amino acids. J was trimmed by 1 base and V by 4 bases; bases with no gene match: 3. The CDR3 is CSVVGTENTEAFF. Partial CDR3 DNA: TGCAGCGTTGTCGGGACAGAGAACACTGAA.

Details on this clone: The DNA ends 3 residues before the CDR3 does, and the rest of the CDR3 is filled in from the germline J gene. The V and J genes are TRBV7-2 and TRBJ2-3, with D hard to call. The CDR3 sequence is 11 residues long. V was pared by 4 bases and J by 7 bases, with 6 bases between. Germline-derived CDR1 and CDR2 are SGHTA and FQGNSA. The CDR3 reads CASSSTHTQYF. Partial CDR3 DNA: TGTGCCAGCAGCTCTACCCATACG.

As regards this clone: With the read ending 3 residues before the CDR3 end, the germline J gene is used to fill in that end. The gene calls are TRBV5-1 and TRBJ2-3; no firm D call. The CDR3 consists of 14 residues. Trimming took 3 bases from V and 4 from J, leaving 12 bases between them. The germline V gene has CDR1 SGHRS and CDR2 YFSETQ. The CDR3 loop is CASSSLLLADTQYF. The DNA read from the CDR3 is TGCGCCAGCAGCTCCCTGCTTCTAGCAGATACG.

Turning to this clone: The read ends 3 residues before the CDR3 terminus; that terminus is restored from the germline J gene. The chain has TRBV11-2 and TRBJ2-3; the D is unclear. The germline gives CDR1 SGHAT, CDR2 FQNNGV. The CDR3 is 13 residues long. The ends were cut back, 5 bases at V and 5 bases at J, with 11 bases in the middle. Partial CDR3 DNA: TGTGCCAGCAGCACACACCAGAAAGATACG. Translation gives CASSTHQKDT. The whole CDR3 protein is CASSTHQKDTQYF. Variable domain in full (rest from reference TRBV11-2 and TRBJ2-3): EAGVAQSPRYKIIEKRQSVAFWCNPISGHATLYWYQQILGQGPKLLIQFQNNGVVDDSQLPKDRFSAERLKGVDSTLKIQPAKLEDSAVYLCASSTHQKDTQYFGPGTRLTVL.

Details on this clone: The read halts 3 residues ahead of the CDR3 end, with the missing end drawn from the germline J gene. The genes are TRBV19 and TRBJ2-1; D possibly corresponds to TRBD2 (6 bases). Between the trimmed V and J ends, which lost 3 bases and 2 bases, there was a span of 14 bases. CDR1 LNHDA and CDR2 SQIVND come from the germline V gene (reference sequence). The CDR3 extends over 16 amino acids. The CDR3 reads CASSMKRVSTYNEQFF. Partial CDR3 DNA: TGTGCCAGTAGTATGAAGCGGGTCTCTACCTACAATGAG.

Turning to this clone: The missing CDR3 end, 3 residues past where the read stops, is filled in from the germline J gene. The rearrangement links TRBV7-3 to TRBJ2-7; 12 bases align to TRBD2. Per the germline V gene, CDR1 is SGHTA and CDR2 is FQGTGA. This CDR3 has 19 amino acids. V was clipped by 1 base and J by 2 bases; unmatched bases: 12. The covered CDR3 bases are TGTGCCAGCAGCTTAAGGGCTAGCGGGAGGGGGGGCTTAGCCTACGAG. As protein: CASSLRASGRGGLAYE. The full CDR3 is CASSLRASGRGGLAYEQYF.

A note on this clone: The missing CDR3 end, 3 residues past where the read stops, is filled in from the germline J gene. This chain links TRBV7-6 with TRBJ1-6; D perhaps matches TRBD1 (5 bases). Trimming removed 3 bases from V and 9 bases from J, with 12 bases in between. The CDR3 is 14 residues long. From germline, CDR1 is SGHVS and CDR2 FNYEAQ. This CDR3 is CASSFAGVGSPLHF. The part of the CDR3 DNA that was read is TGTGCCAGCAGCTTTGCGGGGGTTGGTTCACCC.

A word on this clone: The read finishes 3 residues shy of the CDR3 end, and the germline J gene is used to complete it. The chain combines TRBV30 with TRBJ1-3, with TRBD1 matching over 7 bases. Germline V gene data show CDR1 as GTSNPN and CDR2 as SVGIG (reference sequence). Trimming removed 7 bases from V and 3 bases from J; junction bases left unmatched: 9. This CDR3 has 14 amino acids. The CDR3 sequence: CALEEGAVGNTIYF. Incomplete CDR3 DNA: TGTGCCTTGGAGGAGGGGGCCGTTGGAAACACC.

On this clone: The read falls 3 residues short of the CDR3 end, and the missing part is taken from the germline J gene. This sequence joins TRBV5-1 and TRBJ1-4; D is possibly TRBD1 (6 bases). Deletions cut 4 bases from V and 8 bases from J, with 18 bases between. In germline, CDR1 is SGHRS, CDR2 YFSETQ. This CDR3 has 15 amino acids. This CDR3 reads CASSLRGGEGEKLFF. The covered CDR3 bases are TGCGCCAGCAGCCTAAGAGGGGGGGAAGGCGAAAAA.

A note on this clone: The DNA ends 3 residues before the CDR3 does, and the rest of the CDR3 is filled in from the germline J gene. The J gene is TRBJ2-3, the V gene TRBV20-1, with 9 bases matching TRBD2. CDR1 and CDR2 (germline): DFQATT, SNEGSKA (reference sequence). This CDR3 is built from 13 residues. The junction had 8 bases not matched to a gene; V was cut back by 7 bases and J by 6 bases. Incomplete CDR3 DNA: TGCAGTGGGGTAGCGGGAGTTGGGGATACG. Translating it yields CSGVAGVGDT. Given in full, the CDR3 is CSGVAGVGDTQYF.

On this clone: The sequenced fragment ends 3 residues before the CDR3 boundary, so the rest is inferred from the germline J gene. The chain uses TRBV29-1 and TRBJ2-7, with 8 bases lining up with TRBD2. Germline assignment: CDR1 SQVTM and CDR2 ANQGSEA. This CDR3 is built from 13 residues. The J segment lost 3 bases and the V segment lost 4 bases, leaving 5 bases of the junction unmatched. The sequenced part of the CDR3 DNA is TGCAGCGTTGTCGGTAGCGGGAACTACGAG. The encoded protein is CSVVGSGNYE. The entire CDR3 protein reads CSVVGSGNYEQYF.

In regard to this clone: The read halts 3 residues ahead of the CDR3 end, with the missing end drawn from the germline J gene. The J gene is TRBJ1-6, the V gene TRBV5-1; 7 positions match TRBD1. The CDR3 sequence is 14 residues long. Trimming took 4 bases from V and 5 from J; bases not matched to a gene: 3. Per germline, CDR1 SGHRS and CDR2 YFSETQ. The CDR3 DNA, read in part, is TGCGCCAGCAGCCAACAGGGGAATAATTCACCC. Protein sequence: CASSQQGNNSP. The entire CDR3 reads CASSQQGNNSPLHF.

Turning to this clone: The read ends 3 residues before the CDR3 terminus; that terminus is restored from the germline J gene. The genes are TRBV18 and TRBJ1-5; TRBD1 is a possible D gene (5 bases). Trimming stripped 3 bases from V and 8 bases from J, with 11 bases between. The CDR3 spans 13 residues. Germline V CDR1 and CDR2: KGHSH, LQKENI. The CDR3 DNA, read in part, is TGTGCCAGCTCACCGGCAGGGTTTAAGCCC. Translation gives CASSPAGFKP. The CDR3 reads in full as CASSPAGFKPQHF. Full variable domain (missing parts from reference TRBV18 and TRBJ1-5): NAGVMQNPRHLVRRRGQEARLRCSPMKGHSHVYWYRQLPEEGLKFMVYLQKENIIDESGMPKERFSAEFPKEGPSILRIQQVVRGDSAAYFCASSPAGFKPQHFGDGTRLSIL.

As to this clone: The read stops 3 residues short of the end of the CDR3; the missing end is completed from the germline J gene. This sequence joins TRBV4-2 and TRBJ2-1, with D unclear. Trimming stripped 1 base from V and 5 bases from J, with 9 bases between. Germline V lookup: CDR1 LGHNA, CDR2 YNFKEQ. The CDR3 contains 14 residues. CDR3 sequence reads: CASSQVLQNNEQFF. The CDR3 DNA, read in part, is TGTGCCAGCAGCCAAGTGTTACAGAACAATGAG.

Worth noting for this clone: The read falls 3 residues short of the CDR3 end, and the missing part is taken from the germline J gene. This sequence joins TRBV5-1 and TRBJ2-7; 7 bases match TRBD1. V lost 0 bases, J lost 6 bases, and 12 bases stayed unmatched. The CDR3 contains 16 residues. Germline lookup yields CDR1 SGHRS and CDR2 YFSETQ. The CDR3 sequence is CASSLDGGQSFPEQYF. The CDR3 DNA, read in part, is TGCGCCAGCAGCTTGGATGGGGGACAGTCTTTCCCCGAG.

About this clone itself: The read stops 3 residues short of the end of the CDR3; the missing end is completed from the germline J gene. The chain employs TRBV18 and TRBJ1-1; D gene uncertain. The germline V gene has CDR1 KGHSH and CDR2 LQKENI. CDR3 size: 13 residues. Trimming removed 2 bases at V and 3 bases at J, with 7 bases between. The CDR3 reads CASSPEEDTEAFF. The sequenced part of the CDR3 DNA is TGTGCCAGCTCACCAGAAGAGGACACTGAA. Based on the CDR3 plus reference TRBV18 and TRBJ1-1, the full variable domain is NAGVMQNPRHLVRRRGQEARLRCSPMKGHSHVYWYRQLPEEGLKFMVYLQKENIIDESGMPKERFSAEFPKEGPSILRIQQVVRGDSAAYFCASSPEEDTEAFFGQGTRLTVV.

Points on this clone: The read terminates 3 residues before the CDR3 end, so the remaining end is supplied by the germline J gene. The chain has TRBV20-1 and TRBJ1-4, with 8 nucleotides matching TRBD1. Trimming cost V 3 bases and J 10 bases; bases outside gene matches: 10. The CDR3 spans 14 residues. Looked up from germline, CDR1 is DFQATT and CDR2 is SNEGSKA (reference sequence). The CDR3 spells CSASPTGVPRKLFF. The sequenced CDR3 bases are TGCAGTGCTAGTCCGACAGGGGTACCAAGAAAA.

Remarks on this clone: The CDR3 end lies 3 residues beyond the end of the read and is filled in from the germline J gene. This chain connects TRBV19 to TRBJ2-3; a possible D gene is TRBD2 (6 bases). Germline CDR1 LNHDA, CDR2 SQIVND (reference sequence). The length of the CDR3 is 17 residues. Deletions cut 7 bases from V and 1 base from J, with 21 bases between. This chain's CDR3 is CASTPDRGGVGTDTQYF. Partial CDR3 DNA: TGTGCCAGTACCCCAGATCGTGGAGGGGTTGGCACAGATACG.

A note on this clone: The read stops 3 residues short of the end of the CDR3; the missing end is completed from the germline J gene. V is TRBV20-1 and J is TRBJ2-1; 8 bases map to TRBD1. The junction had 12 bases not matched to a gene; V was cut back by 0 bases and J by 8 bases. Germline CDR1 DFQATT, CDR2 SNEGSKA (reference sequence). This CDR3 has 16 residues. The part of the CDR3 DNA that was read is TGCAGTGCTAGAGAACTCGGCAGGGGGCTTTCGGATGAG. It codes for CSARELGRGLSDE. The whole CDR3 sequence reads CSARELGRGLSDEQFF.

The sequenced part of the CDR3 DNA is TGCAGTCCGGACGGGAGGGCCGGGGATGAG. Encoded protein: CSPDGRAGDE. The entire CDR3 sequence reads CSPDGRAGDEQFF. This sequence joins TRBV20-1 and TRBJ2-1, with TRBD2 identical over 8 bases. The CDR3 end lies 3 residues beyond the end of the read and is filled in from the germline J gene. The CDR3 has 13 amino acids. From germline, CDR1 is DFQATT and CDR2 SNEGSKA (reference sequence). V dropped 8 bases and J dropped 8; count of bases not matched to a gene: 11.